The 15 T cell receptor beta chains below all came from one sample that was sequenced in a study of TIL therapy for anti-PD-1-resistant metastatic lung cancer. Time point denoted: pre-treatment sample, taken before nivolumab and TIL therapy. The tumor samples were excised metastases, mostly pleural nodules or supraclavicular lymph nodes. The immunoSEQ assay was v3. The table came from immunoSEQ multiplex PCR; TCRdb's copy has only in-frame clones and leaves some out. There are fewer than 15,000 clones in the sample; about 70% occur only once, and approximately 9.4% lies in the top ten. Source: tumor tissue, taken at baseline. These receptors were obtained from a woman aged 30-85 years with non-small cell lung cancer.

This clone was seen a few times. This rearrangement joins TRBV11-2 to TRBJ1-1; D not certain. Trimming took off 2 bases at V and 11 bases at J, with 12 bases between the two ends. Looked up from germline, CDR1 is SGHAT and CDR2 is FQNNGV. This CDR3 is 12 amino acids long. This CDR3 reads CASSLNGQYAFF. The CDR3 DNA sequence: TGTGCCAGCAGCTTAAATGGTCAGTACGCTTTCTTT.

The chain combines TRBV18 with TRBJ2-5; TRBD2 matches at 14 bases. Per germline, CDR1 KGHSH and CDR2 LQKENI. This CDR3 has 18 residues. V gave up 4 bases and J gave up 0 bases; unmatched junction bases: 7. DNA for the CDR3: TGTGCCAGCTCACACGGACTAGCGGGGGGCCGGAACCAAGAGACCCAGTACTTC. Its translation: CASSHGLAGGRNQETQYF.

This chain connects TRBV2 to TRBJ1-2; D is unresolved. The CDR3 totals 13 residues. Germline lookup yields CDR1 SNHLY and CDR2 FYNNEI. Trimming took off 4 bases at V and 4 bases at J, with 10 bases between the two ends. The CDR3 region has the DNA TGTGCCAGCAGTGGGCAGACTCTCTATGGCTACACCTTC. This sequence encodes CASSGQTLYGYTF.

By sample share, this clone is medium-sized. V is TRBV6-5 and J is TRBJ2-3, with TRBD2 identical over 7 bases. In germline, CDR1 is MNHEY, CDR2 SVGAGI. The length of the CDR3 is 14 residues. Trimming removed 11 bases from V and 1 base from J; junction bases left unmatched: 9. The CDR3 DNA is TGTGCCTCCCTGGGCACTAGCGGCACAGATACGCAGTATTTT. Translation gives CASLGTSGTDTQYF.

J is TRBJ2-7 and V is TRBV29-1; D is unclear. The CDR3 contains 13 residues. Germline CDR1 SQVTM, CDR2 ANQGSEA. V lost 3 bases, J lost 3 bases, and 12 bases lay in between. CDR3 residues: CSVDGVGDYEQYF. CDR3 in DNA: TGCAGCGTTGATGGGGTCGGAGACTACGAGCAGTACTTC.

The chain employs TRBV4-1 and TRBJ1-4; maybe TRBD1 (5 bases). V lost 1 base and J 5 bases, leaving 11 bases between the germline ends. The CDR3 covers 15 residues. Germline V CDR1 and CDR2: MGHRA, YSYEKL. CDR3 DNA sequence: TGCGCCAGCAGCCAAGGACAGCTTCAAAATGAAAAACTGTTTTTT. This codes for CASSQGQLQNEKLFF.

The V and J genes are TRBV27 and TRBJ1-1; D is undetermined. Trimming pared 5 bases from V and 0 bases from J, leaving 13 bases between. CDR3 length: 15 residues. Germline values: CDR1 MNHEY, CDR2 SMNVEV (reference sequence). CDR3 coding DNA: TGTGCCAGCAGTCCCGCGGGCACTTTGAACACTGAAGCTTTCTTT. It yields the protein CASSPAGTLNTEAFF.

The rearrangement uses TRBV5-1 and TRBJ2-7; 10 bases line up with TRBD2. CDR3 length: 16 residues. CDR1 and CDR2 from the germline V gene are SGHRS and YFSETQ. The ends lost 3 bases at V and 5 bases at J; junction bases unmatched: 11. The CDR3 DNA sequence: TGCGCCAGCAGCTCGGGACTAGCGAGAGACGCCGACGAGCAGTACTTC. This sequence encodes CASSSGLARDADEQYF. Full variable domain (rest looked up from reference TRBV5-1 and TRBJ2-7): KAGVTQTPRYLIKTRGQQVTLSCSPISGHRSVSWYQQTPGQGLQFLFEYFSETQRNKGNFPGRFSGRQFSNSRSEMNVSTLELGDSALYLCASSSGLARDADEQYFGPGTRLTVT.

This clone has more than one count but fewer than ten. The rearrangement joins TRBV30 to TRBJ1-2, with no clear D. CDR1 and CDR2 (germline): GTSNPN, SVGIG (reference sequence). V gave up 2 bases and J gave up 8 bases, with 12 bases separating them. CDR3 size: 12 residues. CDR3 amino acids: CAWSIAEGGYTF. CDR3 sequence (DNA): TGTGCCTGGAGTATCGCGGAAGGGGGCTACACCTTC.

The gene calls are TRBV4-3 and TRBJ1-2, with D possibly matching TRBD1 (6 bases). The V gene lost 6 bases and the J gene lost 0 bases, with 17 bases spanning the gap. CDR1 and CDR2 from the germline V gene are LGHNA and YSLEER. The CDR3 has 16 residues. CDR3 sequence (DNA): TGCGCCAGCAGGACAGGACACAGGGAGGCTAACTATGGCTACACCTTC. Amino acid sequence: CASRTGHREANYGYTF.

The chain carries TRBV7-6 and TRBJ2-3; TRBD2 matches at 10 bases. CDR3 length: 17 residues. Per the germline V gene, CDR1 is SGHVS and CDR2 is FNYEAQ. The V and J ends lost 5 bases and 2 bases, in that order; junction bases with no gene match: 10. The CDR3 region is CASSTSSGSEFTDTQYF. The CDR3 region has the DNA TGTGCCAGCAGCACATCTAGCGGGAGTGAATTCACAGATACGCAGTATTTT.

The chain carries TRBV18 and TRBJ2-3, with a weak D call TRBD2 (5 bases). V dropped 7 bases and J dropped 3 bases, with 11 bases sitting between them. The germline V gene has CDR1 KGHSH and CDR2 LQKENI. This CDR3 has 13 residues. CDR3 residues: CASYGGVTDTQYF. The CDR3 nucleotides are TGTGCCAGCTACGGAGGAGTTACAGATACGCAGTATTTT.

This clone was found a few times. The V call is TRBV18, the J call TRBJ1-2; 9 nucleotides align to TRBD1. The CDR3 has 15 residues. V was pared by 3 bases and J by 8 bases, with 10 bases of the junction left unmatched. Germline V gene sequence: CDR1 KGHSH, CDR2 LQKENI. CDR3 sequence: CASSPYRGQGQGYTF. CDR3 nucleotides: TGTGCCAGCTCACCGTATAGGGGACAGGGCCAGGGCTACACCTTC.

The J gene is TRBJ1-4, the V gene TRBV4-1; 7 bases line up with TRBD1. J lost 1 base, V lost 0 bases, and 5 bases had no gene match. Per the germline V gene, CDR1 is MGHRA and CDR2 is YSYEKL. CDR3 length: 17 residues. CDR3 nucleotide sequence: TGCGCCAGCAGCCAAGATCAAGGGGGCGGAACTAATGAAAAACTGTTTTTT. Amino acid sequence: CASSQDQGGGTNEKLFF.

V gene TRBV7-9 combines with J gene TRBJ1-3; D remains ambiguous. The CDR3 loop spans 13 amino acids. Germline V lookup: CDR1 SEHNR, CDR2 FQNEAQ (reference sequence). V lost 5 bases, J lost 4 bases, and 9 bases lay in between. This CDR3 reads CASSEPGGNTIYF. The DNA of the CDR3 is TGTGCCAGCAGCGAACCGGGGGGAAACACCATATATTTT. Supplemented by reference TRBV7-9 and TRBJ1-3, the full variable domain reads DTGVSQNPRHKITKRGQNVTFRCDPISEHNRLYWYRQTLGQGPEFLTYFQNEAQLEKSRLLSDRFSAERPKGSFSTLEIQRTEQGDSAMYLCASSEPGGNTIYFGEGSWLTVV.